The 27 T cell receptor beta chains given below trace back to one sample, sequenced in a study of blood T cells in healthy people across ages. Primers used in a second PCR of roughly 6 to 11 cycles were a sample-barcoded 5' primer and a J-beta primer mix. TCRdb fed the 5' RACE reads into MiXCR, producing one record per CDR3 protein. The sample records 1,800,000 or so distinct CDR3 sequences, around 42% being singletons. The specimen was blood. These TCRs come from a human donor in good health.

V and J are TRBV4-3 and TRBJ2-3; 12 nucleotides agree with TRBD2. The CDR3 is 16 residues long. V lost 6 bases to trimming and J lost 6 bases; unmatched junction nucleotides: 10. Per germline, CDR1 LGHNA and CDR2 YSLEER. The CDR3 bases are TGCGCCAGCAGTTCTGGGGCTAGCGGGGGGGGTGATACGCAGTATTTT. It translates to CASSSGASGGGDTQYF.

This clonotype was counted between two and nine times. The J gene is TRBJ2-3, the V gene TRBV7-3; D perhaps matches TRBD1 (6 bases). CDR3 length: 13 residues. Germline V lookup: CDR1 SGHTA, CDR2 FQGTGA. The V and J ends lost 5 bases and 9 bases respectively, with 15 bases between them. The CDR3 reads CASSRDTGTTQYF. The CDR3 bases are TGTGCCAGCAGCCGGGACACAGGAACAACGCAGTATTTT. Drawing the rest from reference TRBV7-3 and TRBJ2-3, the complete variable domain is GAGVSQTPSNKVTEKGKYVELRCDPISGHTALYWYRQSLGQGPEFLIYFQGTGAADDSGLPNDRFFAVRPEGSVSTLKIQRTERGDSAVYLCASSRDTGTTQYFGPGTRLTVL.

This clonotype was found a few times. The chain links TRBV29-1 to TRBJ2-7, with TRBD1 matching over 7 bases. Germline V gene lookup returns CDR1 SQVTM and CDR2 ANQGSEA. V lost 7 bases to trimming and J lost 4 bases; unmatched junction nucleotides: 10. The CDR3 runs 13 residues. Written as DNA, the CDR3 is TGCAGCGGAACGGGACAGAGACCTTACGAGCAGTACTTC. Protein product: CSGTGQRPYEQYF.

The chain links TRBV7-9 to TRBJ1-4, with 7 positions matching TRBD1. The CDR3 has 15 residues. Trimming cost V 4 bases and J 1 base; bases outside gene matches: 3. Germline assignment: CDR1 SEHNR and CDR2 FQNEAQ (reference sequence). The CDR3 loop is CASSSAGGTNEKLFF. For the CDR3, the DNA is TGTGCCAGCAGCTCCGCAGGGGGAACTAATGAAAAACTGTTTTTT.

This chain joins TRBV28 and TRBJ2-4; D is undetermined. The DNA matches TRBJ2-7 better at its end, which makes the J call doubtful. CDR1 is MDHEN, CDR2 SYDVKM, per germline. The CDR3 has 13 residues. CDR3 DNA sequence: TGTGCCAGCGGCAGTTTTATCGGCAACGAGCAGTACTTC. Translating it yields CASGSFIGNEQYF.

The genes are TRBV6-6 and TRBJ2-3, with D perhaps TRBD1 or TRBD2 (5 bases each). This CDR3 contains 14 residues. In germline, CDR1 is MNHNY, CDR2 SVGAGI (reference sequence). V shed 6 bases and J shed 8 bases, with 18 bases lying between them. The CDR3 DNA reads as TGTGCCAGCAGGTACCATAAGACAGAGGGTACGCAGTATTTT. Its protein is CASRYHKTEGTQYF.

The chain joins TRBV28 to TRBJ2-5; the D is unclear. CDR1 and CDR2 (germline): MDHEN, SYDVKM. The CDR3 sequence is 10 residues long. Between the trimmed V and J ends, which lost 7 bases and 8 bases, there was a span of 8 bases. CDR3 coding DNA: TGTGCCAGCATCCACACCACCCAGTACTTC. Protein product: CASIHTTQYF.

This clonotype occurred a few times. V gene TRBV24-1 combines with J gene TRBJ2-2, with 7 bases identical to TRBD1. V shed 3 bases and J 3 bases; nucleotides not matched to a gene: 0. The length of the CDR3 is 14 residues. CDR1 and CDR2 (germline): KGHDR, SFDVKD. The CDR3 sequence: CATSDTGDTGELFF. As DNA, the CDR3 is TGTGCCACCAGTGATACAGGGGACACCGGGGAGCTGTTTTTT.

The chain carries TRBV25-1 and TRBJ1-1; D is unclear. From germline, CDR1 is MGHDK and CDR2 SYGVNS. This CDR3 has 11 amino acids. Deletions cut 9 bases from V and 10 bases from J, with 15 bases between. Written as DNA, the CDR3 is TGTGCCAGGGGATTCCGGCCCCCAGCTTTCTTT. Translating gives CARGFRPPAFF.

The chain has TRBV4-3 and TRBJ1-1, with TRBD1 identical over 7 bases. After removal of 1 base from V and 1 base from J, the junction contained 15 bases not matched to a gene. The CDR3 runs 19 residues. Per germline, CDR1 LGHNA and CDR2 YSLEER. CDR3 amino acids: CASSQALPGTVFRNTEAFF. The CDR3, as DNA: TGCGCCAGCAGCCAAGCACTACCCGGGACAGTGTTTCGGAACACTGAAGCTTTCTTT.

This clonotype appeared a single time. This may come from a read error, since a much larger clone is one base off. The chain uses TRBV6-5 and TRBJ1-2; D remains ambiguous. The CDR3 sequence is 14 residues long. Germline lookup yields CDR1 MNHEY and CDR2 SVGAGI. The CDR3 DNA reads as TGTGCCAGCAGTTACTCGGGGTTAACGTATGGCCACACCTTC. Its protein is CASSYSGLTYGHTF.

This clonotype appeared once. A read error may produce the germline difference seen at one junction end. DNA of the CDR3: TGTGCCACCAGCGATTCGGGACAGGGAAGGGGTTCCTACGAGCAGTTCTTC. Encoded protein: CATSDSGQGRGSYEQFF. V gene TRBV24-1 combines with J gene TRBJ2-1; 9 nucleotides align to TRBD1. The CDR3 covers 17 residues. Per the germline V gene, CDR1 is KGHDR and CDR2 is SFDVKD.

The chain is built from TRBV25-1 and TRBJ2-7, with 8 bases fitting TRBD1. Trimming at V came to 4 bases and at J to 3 bases, leaving 14 bases not matched to a gene. CDR3 length equals 17 residues. Per the germline V gene, CDR1 is MGHDK and CDR2 is SYGVNS. This CDR3 is CASSAKAGQANYYEQYF. In DNA form, the CDR3 reads TGTGCCAGCAGTGCAAAGGCGGGACAGGCGAATTACTACGAGCAGTACTTC.

Concerning this clonotype: It may be a read error: a sequence one base away is much more abundant. V and J are TRBV10-3 and TRBJ2-1, with D tentatively TRBD2 (5 bases). The germline V gene has CDR1 ENHRY and CDR2 SYGVKD. The V and J ends lost 4 bases and 13 bases respectively, with 17 bases between them. The CDR3 loop spans 13 amino acids. The CDR3 DNA reads TGTGCCATCAGTGCGGCCCCCGGGGAGACCCAGTTCTTC. This gives the protein CAISAAPGETQFF.

The V and J genes are TRBV14 and TRBJ2-1; 7 nucleotides agree with TRBD2. CDR1 is SGHDN, CDR2 FVKESK, per germline. The CDR3 loop spans 16 amino acids. Germline trimming cut 7 bases from V and 3 bases from J; bases unmatched to any gene: 12. Written as DNA, the CDR3 is TGTGCCAGCACGACCCGCGGGAGCGGGGACTACAATGAGCAGTTCTTC. It is translated as CASTTRGSGDYNEQFF.

For this clonotype: One end of the junction fails to match germline, which may point to a read error. The chain links TRBV10-3 to TRBJ2-1; 10 bases are shared with TRBD2. Germline V gene data show CDR1 as ENHRY and CDR2 as SYGVKD. CDR3 length: 14 residues. The CDR3 DNA reads as TGCGCCATCAGTGGGCTAGCGGGAGAAAATGAGCAGTTCTTC. Translation: CAISGLAGENEQFF.

This clonotype was seen more than once but under ten times. V gene TRBV20-1 combines with J gene TRBJ2-1, with 11 bases lining up with TRBD2. The germline gives CDR1 DFQATT, CDR2 SNEGSKA (reference sequence). This CDR3 contains 15 residues. The V gene end was trimmed by 4 bases and the J gene end by 7 bases; junction bases not matched to a gene: 9. The CDR3 is CSAMWLAGGENEQFF. In DNA form, the CDR3 reads TGCAGTGCTATGTGGCTAGCGGGGGGAGAGAATGAGCAGTTCTTC.

V and J are TRBV27 and TRBJ1-2; TRBD1 aligns across 12 bases. The germline V gene has CDR1 MNHEY and CDR2 SMNVEV (reference sequence). V dropped 4 bases and J dropped 4; count of bases not matched to a gene: 7. The CDR3 runs to 16 residues. CDR3 sequence (DNA): TGTGCCAGCAGTTCAACGCCGGGACAGGGGGCCTATGGCTACACCTTC. It yields the protein CASSSTPGQGAYGYTF.

As for this clonotype: At one boundary the junction diverges from the germline segment, which might be a read error. The rearrangement uses TRBV6-2 or TRBV6-3 and TRBJ1-1, with 9 nucleotides matching TRBD1. The CDR3 covers 15 residues. The germline V gene encodes CDR1 MNHEY and CDR2 SVGEGT. The DNA of the CDR3 is TGTGCTAGCAGGCCCAACAGGGGGCAGGGGACTGAAGCTTTCTTT. Translating it yields CASRPNRGQGTEAFF.

In this sample, this clonotype turned up a few times. The genes are TRBV7-2 and TRBJ1-2; D gene uncertain. V was cut by 3 bases and J by 0 bases, with 11 bases left in between. Germline CDR1 is SGHTA and CDR2 is FQGNSA. The CDR3 consists of 15 residues. The CDR3 is CASSFWAPTNYGYTF. The CDR3 DNA is TGTGCCAGCAGCTTTTGGGCACCTACTAACTATGGCTACACCTTC.

This chain joins TRBV4-3 and TRBJ2-7; no definite D call. Germline assignment: CDR1 LGHNA and CDR2 YSLEER. V lost 4 bases to trimming and J lost 5 bases, with 15 bases between them. The CDR3 is made up of 14 amino acids. CDR3 DNA: TGCGCCAGCAGCCGTGGGGTCGGTCCCAACGAGCAGTACTTC. The encoded protein is CASSRGVGPNEQYF.

This clonotype was seen a few times. The rearrangement uses TRBV28 and TRBJ2-1, with TRBD2 matching over 7 bases. Germline lookup yields CDR1 MDHEN and CDR2 SYDVKM. The CDR3 sequence is 15 residues long. The J segment lost 8 bases and the V segment lost 5 bases, leaving 12 bases of the junction unmatched. CDR3 amino acids: CASSQSGTTLDEQFF. The CDR3 region has the DNA TGTGCCAGCAGTCAATCCGGGACTACCCTGGATGAGCAGTTCTTC.

This clonotype was seen once. This chain joins TRBV9 and TRBJ2-1; perhaps TRBD2 as D (6 bases). The CDR3 has 15 residues. Germline CDR1 reads SGDLS; CDR2 reads YYNGEE. The ends were cut back, 2 bases at V and 1 base at J, with 10 bases in the middle. The chain's CDR3 is CASSVKRGSYNEQFF. The DNA of the CDR3 is TGTGCCAGCAGCGTTAAACGGGGGTCCTACAATGAGCAGTTCTTC. The full variable domain, its missing parts supplied by reference TRBV9 and TRBJ2-1, is DSGVTQTPKHLITATGQRVTLRCSPRSGDLSVYWYQQSLDQGLQFLIQYYNGEERAKGNILERFSAQQFPDLHSELNLSSLELGDSALYFCASSVKRGSYNEQFFGPGTRLTVL.

The chain couples TRBV6-4 to TRBJ2-3, with 7 bases matching TRBD1. Germline-derived CDR1 and CDR2 are MRHNA and SNTAGT. The CDR3 loop spans 15 amino acids. With 0 bases clipped from V and 2 bases from J, the junction kept 2 bases outside the gene matches. The CDR3: CASSDSGQPTDTQYF. The CDR3 nucleotides read TGTGCCAGCAGTGACTCGGGACAGCCCACAGATACGCAGTATTTT.

Ten or more counts support this clonotype. CDR3: CATSGGYGYTF. CDR3 sequence (DNA): TGTGCCACCAGTGGTGGGTATGGCTACACCTTC. The rearrangement links TRBV24-1 to TRBJ1-2, with D hard to call. V lost 5 bases, J lost 5 bases, and 5 bases lay in between. Germline loops: CDR1 KGHDR, CDR2 SFDVKD. The CDR3 has 11 amino acids.

This clonotype was recorded a few times. This chain joins TRBV20-1 and TRBJ2-7; D ambiguous. Per the germline V gene, CDR1 is DFQATT and CDR2 is SNEGSKA (reference sequence). Between the trimmed V and J ends, which lost 1 base and 4 bases, there was a span of 14 bases. CDR3 size: 14 residues. The CDR3 loop reads CSARVREKLYEQYF. For the CDR3, the DNA is TGCAGTGCTAGAGTACGCGAGAAGCTATACGAGCAGTACTTC.

The table lists this clonotype with many counts. This chain uses TRBV10-3 with TRBJ2-1; 7 nucleotides match TRBD1. CDR3 length equals 15 residues. Germline V gene data show CDR1 as ENHRY and CDR2 as SYGVKD. After removal of 7 bases from V and 4 bases from J, the junction contained 10 bases not matched to a gene. The DNA of the CDR3 is TGTGCCATCAAAGTGTCAGGGACAGTATACAATGAGCAGTTCTTC. Translating gives CAIKVSGTVYNEQFF.